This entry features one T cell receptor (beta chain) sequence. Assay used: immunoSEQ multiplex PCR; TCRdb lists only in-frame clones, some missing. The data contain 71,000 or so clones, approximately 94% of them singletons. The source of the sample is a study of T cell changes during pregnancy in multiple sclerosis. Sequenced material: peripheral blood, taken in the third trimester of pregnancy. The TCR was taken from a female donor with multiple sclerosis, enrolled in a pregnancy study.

This chain's CDR3 is CASSNRQNYNEQFF. The CDR3 DNA reads as TGTGCCAGCAGTAATCGACAGAACTACAATGAGCAGTTCTTC. V usage is TRBV6-1 and J usage is TRBJ2-1, with D possibly being TRBD1 (5 bases). The V gene's germline CDR1 is MNHNS and CDR2 SASEGT. There are 14 residues in the CDR3. Trimming shortened V by 5 bases and J by 3 bases, and 11 bases separated the two germline ends.